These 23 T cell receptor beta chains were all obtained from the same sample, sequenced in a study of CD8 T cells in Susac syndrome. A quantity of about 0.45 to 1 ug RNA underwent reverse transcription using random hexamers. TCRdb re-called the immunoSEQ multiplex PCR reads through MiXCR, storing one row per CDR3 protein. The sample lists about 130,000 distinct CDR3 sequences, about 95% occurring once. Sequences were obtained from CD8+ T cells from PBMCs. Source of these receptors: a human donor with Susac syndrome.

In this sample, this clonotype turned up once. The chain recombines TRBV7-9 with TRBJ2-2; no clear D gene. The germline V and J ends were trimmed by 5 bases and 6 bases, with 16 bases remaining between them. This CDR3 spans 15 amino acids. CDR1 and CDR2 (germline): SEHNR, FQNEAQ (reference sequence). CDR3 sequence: CASSGVRPNAGELFF. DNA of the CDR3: TGTGCCAGCAGCGGGGTGAGACCCAACGCCGGGGAGCTGTTTTTT.

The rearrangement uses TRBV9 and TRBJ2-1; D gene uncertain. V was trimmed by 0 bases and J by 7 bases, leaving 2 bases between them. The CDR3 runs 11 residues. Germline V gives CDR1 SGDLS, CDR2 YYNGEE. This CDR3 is CASSVANEQFF. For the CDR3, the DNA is TGTGCCAGCAGCGTAGCAAATGAGCAGTTCTTC.

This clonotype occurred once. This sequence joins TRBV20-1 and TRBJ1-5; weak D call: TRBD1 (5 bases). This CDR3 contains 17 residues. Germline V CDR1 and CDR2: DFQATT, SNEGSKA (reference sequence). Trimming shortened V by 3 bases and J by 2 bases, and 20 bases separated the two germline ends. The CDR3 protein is CSARTSGRGFGNQPQHF. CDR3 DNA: TGCAGTGCTAGGACGTCCGGGAGGGGCTTCGGCAATCAGCCCCAGCATTTT.

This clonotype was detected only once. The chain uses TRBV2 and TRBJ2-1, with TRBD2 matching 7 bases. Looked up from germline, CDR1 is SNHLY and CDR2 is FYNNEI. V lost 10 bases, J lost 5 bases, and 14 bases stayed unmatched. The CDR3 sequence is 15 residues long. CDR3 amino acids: CAIHGGLAENNEQFF. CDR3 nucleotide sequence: TGTGCCATCCATGGTGGGCTAGCGGAGAACAATGAGCAGTTCTTC.

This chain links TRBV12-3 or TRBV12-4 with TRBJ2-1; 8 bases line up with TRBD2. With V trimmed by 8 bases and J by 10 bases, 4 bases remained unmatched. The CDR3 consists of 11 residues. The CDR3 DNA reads TGTGCCAGCTATAGCGGGAAAGAGCAGTTCTTC. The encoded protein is CASYSGKEQFF.

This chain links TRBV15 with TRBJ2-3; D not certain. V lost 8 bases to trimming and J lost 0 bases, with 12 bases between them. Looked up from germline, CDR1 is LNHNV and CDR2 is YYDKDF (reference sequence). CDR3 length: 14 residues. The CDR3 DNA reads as TGTGCCACCCTCCAGGTTAACAGCACAGATACGCAGTATTTT. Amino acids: CATLQVNSTDTQYF.

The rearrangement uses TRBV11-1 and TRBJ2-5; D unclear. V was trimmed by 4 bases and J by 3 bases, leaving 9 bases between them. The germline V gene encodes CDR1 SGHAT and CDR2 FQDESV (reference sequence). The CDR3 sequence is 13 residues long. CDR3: CASSSDGEETQYF. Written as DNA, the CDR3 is TGTGCCAGCAGCTCGGACGGAGAAGAGACCCAGTACTTC.

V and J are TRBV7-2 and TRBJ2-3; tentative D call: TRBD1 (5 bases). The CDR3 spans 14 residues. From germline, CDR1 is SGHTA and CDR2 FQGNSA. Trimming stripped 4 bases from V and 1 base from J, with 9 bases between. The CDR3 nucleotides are TGTGCCAGCAGCTGGGGCTCCCGCACAGATACGCAGTATTTT. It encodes CASSWGSRTDTQYF.

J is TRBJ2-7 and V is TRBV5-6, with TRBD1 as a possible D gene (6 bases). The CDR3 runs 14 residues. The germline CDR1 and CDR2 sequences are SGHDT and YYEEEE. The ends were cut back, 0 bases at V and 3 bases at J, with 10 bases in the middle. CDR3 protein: CASSLAGTSYEQYF. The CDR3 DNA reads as TGTGCCAGCAGCTTGGCCGGGACAAGCTACGAGCAGTACTTC.

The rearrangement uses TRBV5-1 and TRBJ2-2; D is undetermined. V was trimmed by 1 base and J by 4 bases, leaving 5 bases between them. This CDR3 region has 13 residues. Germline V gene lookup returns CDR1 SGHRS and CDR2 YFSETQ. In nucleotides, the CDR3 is TGCGCCAGCAGCTTGTTTCCCACCGGGGAGCTGTTTTTT. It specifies CASSLFPTGELFF.

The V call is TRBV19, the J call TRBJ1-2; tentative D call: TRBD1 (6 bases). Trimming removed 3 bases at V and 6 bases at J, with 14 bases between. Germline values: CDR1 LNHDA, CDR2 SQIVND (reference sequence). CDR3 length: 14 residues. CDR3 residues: CASSISTGIHGYTF. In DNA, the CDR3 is TGTGCCAGTAGTATCAGCACAGGGATTCATGGCTACACCTTC.

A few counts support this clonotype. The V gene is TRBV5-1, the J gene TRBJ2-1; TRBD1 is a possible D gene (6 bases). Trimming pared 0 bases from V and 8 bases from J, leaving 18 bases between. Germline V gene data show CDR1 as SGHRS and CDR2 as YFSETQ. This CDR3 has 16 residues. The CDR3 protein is CASSLVASGEGDEQFF. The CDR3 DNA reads TGCGCCAGCAGCTTGGTAGCGAGCGGAGAGGGGGATGAGCAGTTCTTC.

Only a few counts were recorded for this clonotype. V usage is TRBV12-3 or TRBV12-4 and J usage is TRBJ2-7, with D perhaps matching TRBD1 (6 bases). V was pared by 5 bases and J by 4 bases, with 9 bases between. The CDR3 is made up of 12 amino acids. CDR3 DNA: TGTGCCAGCAGTGCCACAGGGTACGAGCAGTACTTC. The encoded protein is CASSATGYEQYF.

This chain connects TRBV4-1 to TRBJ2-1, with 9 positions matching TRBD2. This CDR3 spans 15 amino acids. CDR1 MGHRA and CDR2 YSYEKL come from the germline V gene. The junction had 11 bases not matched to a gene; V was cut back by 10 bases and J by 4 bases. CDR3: CATLFSSGVYNEQFF. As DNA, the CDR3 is TGCGCCACCCTCTTTTCTAGCGGGGTTTACAATGAGCAGTTCTTC.

This CDR3 is CAWSPEDRLQETQYF. The CDR3 region has the DNA TGTGCCTGGAGTCCCGAGGACAGGCTCCAAGAGACCCAGTACTTC. The genes are TRBV30 and TRBJ2-5; 7 nucleotides match TRBD1. The CDR3 has 15 amino acids. V trimming: 2 bases; J trimming: 1 base; junction bases outside the gene matches: 7. The germline V gene has CDR1 GTSNPN and CDR2 SVGIG (reference sequence).

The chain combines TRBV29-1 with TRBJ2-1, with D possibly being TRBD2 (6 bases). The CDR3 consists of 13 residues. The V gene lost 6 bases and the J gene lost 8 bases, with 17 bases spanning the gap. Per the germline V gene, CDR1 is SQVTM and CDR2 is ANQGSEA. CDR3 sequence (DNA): TGCAGCGTCGTTGGACTACCGACGGATGAGCAGTTCTTC. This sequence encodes CSVVGLPTDEQFF.

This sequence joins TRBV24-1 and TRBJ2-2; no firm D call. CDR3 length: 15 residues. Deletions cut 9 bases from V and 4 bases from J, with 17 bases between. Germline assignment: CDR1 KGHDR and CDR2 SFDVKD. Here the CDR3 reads CATRGSTPSTGELFF. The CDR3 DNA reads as TGTGCCACCCGCGGATCGACACCTTCCACCGGGGAGCTGTTTTTT.

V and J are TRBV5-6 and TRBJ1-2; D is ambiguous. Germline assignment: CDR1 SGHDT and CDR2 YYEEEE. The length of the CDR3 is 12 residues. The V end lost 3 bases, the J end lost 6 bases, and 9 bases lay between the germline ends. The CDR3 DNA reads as TGTGCCAGCAGCTCCTATTCGGATGGCTACACCTTC. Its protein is CASSSYSDGYTF.

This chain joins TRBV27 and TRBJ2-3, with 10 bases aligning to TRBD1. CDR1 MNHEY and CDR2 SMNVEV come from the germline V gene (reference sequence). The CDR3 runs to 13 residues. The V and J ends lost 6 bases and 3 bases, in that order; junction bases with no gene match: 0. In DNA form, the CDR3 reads TGTGCCAGCAGGGACAGGGGGACAGATACGCAGTATTTT. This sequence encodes CASRDRGTDTQYF.

The CDR3 protein is CAWSVNGLPEQYF. The DNA for the CDR3 is TGTGCCTGGAGTGTAAACGGCCTGCCCGAGCAGTACTTC. The rearrangement links TRBV30 to TRBJ2-7; D remains unclear. This CDR3 is built from 13 residues. V lost 0 bases to trimming and J lost 6 bases, with 12 bases between them. The germline CDR1 and CDR2 sequences are GTSNPN and SVGIG (reference sequence).

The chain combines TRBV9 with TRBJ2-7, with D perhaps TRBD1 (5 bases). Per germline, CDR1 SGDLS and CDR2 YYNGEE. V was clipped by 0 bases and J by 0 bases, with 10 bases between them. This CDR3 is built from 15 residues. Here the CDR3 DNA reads TGTGCCAGCAGCGTAGAGTCAGGGTCCTCCTACGAGCAGTACTTC. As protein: CASSVESGSSYEQYF.

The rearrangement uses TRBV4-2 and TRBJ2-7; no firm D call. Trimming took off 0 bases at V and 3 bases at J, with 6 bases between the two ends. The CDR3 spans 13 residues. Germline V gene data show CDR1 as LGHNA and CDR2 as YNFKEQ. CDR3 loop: CASSQERNYEQYF. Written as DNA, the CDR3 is TGTGCCAGCAGCCAAGAGCGAAACTACGAGCAGTACTTC.

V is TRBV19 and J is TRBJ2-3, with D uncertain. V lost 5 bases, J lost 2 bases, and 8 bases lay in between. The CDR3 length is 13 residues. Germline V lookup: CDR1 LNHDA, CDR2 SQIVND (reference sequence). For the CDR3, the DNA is TGTGCCAGTAGTCCGGTCTCCACAGATACGCAGTATTTT. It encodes CASSPVSTDTQYF.